Below are 20 T cell receptor beta chains sequenced from a single sample in a study of OX40 agonist ivuxolimab in advanced cancers. Clones were sequenced by immunoSEQ multiplex PCR, and TCRdb holds only the in-frame ones, with some missing. The repertoire includes roughly 60,000 clones, roughly 93% of them detected once, and less than 20% sits in the top ten. This sample comprised CD4+ or CD8+ T cells sorted from blood, obtained in a trial of the OX40 agonist ivuxolimab. These receptors were taken from an adult with an advanced solid tumor such as melanoma, head and neck, liver or kidney cancer.

This chain joins TRBV6-6 and TRBJ2-7; D is perhaps TRBD1 (6 bases). Germline V gives CDR1 MNHNY, CDR2 SVGAGI (reference sequence). V lost 2 bases and J lost 3, with 17 bases in between. The CDR3 consists of 16 residues. The CDR3 DNA sequence: TGTGCCAGCAGTTACCCAGGGGCCGCCGTCCGCTACGAGCAGTACTTC. Translating gives CASSYPGAAVRYEQYF.

V gene TRBV5-4 combines with J gene TRBJ2-7; 11 nucleotides match TRBD2. CDR3 size: 15 residues. Germline loops: CDR1 SGHNT, CDR2 YYREEE (reference sequence). Trimming removed 0 bases from V and 2 bases from J; junction bases left unmatched: 1. The CDR3 DNA sequence: TGTGCCAGCAGCTTGGGACTAGCGGGAACCTACGAGCAGTACTTC. It codes for CASSLGLAGTYEQYF.

The J gene is TRBJ2-3, the V gene TRBV30, with D hard to call. The CDR3 has 10 amino acids. Germline V gives CDR1 GTSNPN, CDR2 SVGIG (reference sequence). Trimming left V 5 bases short and J 3 bases short, with 3 bases between. The chain's CDR3 is CAWSTDTQYF. CDR3 coding DNA: TGTGCCTGGTCTACAGATACGCAGTATTTT.

The J gene is TRBJ1-5, the V gene TRBV7-8, with a tentative D call TRBD1 (5 bases). The CDR3 loop spans 17 amino acids. V lost 5 bases and J 8 bases, leaving 25 bases between the germline ends. The V gene's germline CDR1 is SGHVS and CDR2 FQNEAQ. The CDR3 is CASSPLLGRTQMEPQHF. CDR3 in DNA: TGTGCCAGCAGCCCCCTTCTGGGACGAACCCAGATGGAGCCCCAGCATTTT.

V is TRBV19 and J is TRBJ1-1; no firm D call. This CDR3 is 15 amino acids long. CDR1 LNHDA and CDR2 SQIVND come from the germline V gene (reference sequence). V lost 0 bases and J lost 1, with 9 bases in between. The CDR3 here is CASSIDGQSNTEAFF. The CDR3 region has the DNA TGTGCCAGTAGTATAGATGGGCAGTCGAACACTGAAGCTTTCTTT.

The chain recombines TRBV9 with TRBJ2-1; TRBD2 matches at 8 bases. Looked up from germline, CDR1 is SGDLS and CDR2 is YYNGEE. The J segment lost 4 bases and the V segment lost 0 bases, leaving 12 bases of the junction unmatched. This CDR3 is 18 amino acids long. CDR3 bases: TGTGCCAGCAGCGTAGATCCTGGAGCGGGAGCCCCATACAATGAGCAGTTCTTC. It specifies CASSVDPGAGAPYNEQFF.

The chain couples TRBV7-6 to TRBJ2-7, with 13 bases aligning to TRBD2. CDR3 length equals 15 residues. With V trimmed by 5 bases and J by 5 bases, 6 bases remained unmatched. Germline CDR1 is SGHVS and CDR2 is FNYEAQ. The CDR3 DNA is TGTGCCAGCAGCCCCCGACTAGCGGGAGGCGACGAGCAGTACTTC. Protein sequence: CASSPRLAGGDEQYF.

The chain employs TRBV11-3 and TRBJ2-7, with 11 bases lining up with TRBD1. The V gene's germline CDR1 is SGHNT and CDR2 YENEEA. The CDR3 totals 14 residues. Trimming removed 4 bases from V and 3 bases from J; junction bases left unmatched: 2. CDR3 in DNA: TGTGCCAGCAGCTGGGGGACAGGGGGCTACGAGCAGTACTTC. This sequence encodes CASSWGTGGYEQYF. Full variable domain (rest looked up from reference TRBV11-3 and TRBJ2-7): EAGVVQSPRYKIIEKKQPVAFWCNPISGHNTLYWYLQNLGQGPELLIRYENEEAVDDSQLPKDRFSAERLKGVDSTLKIQPAELGDSAVYLCASSWGTGGYEQYFGPGTRLTVT.

V usage is TRBV29-1 and J usage is TRBJ1-2, with D possibly TRBD1 on 5 matching bases. Trimming removed 1 base from V and 6 bases from J, with 9 bases in between. Germline V gene lookup returns CDR1 SQVTM and CDR2 ANQGSEA. CDR3 size: 12 residues. This CDR3 is CSVEGGIDGYTF. CDR3 DNA: TGCAGCGTTGAAGGGGGGATAGATGGCTACACCTTC.

The V and J genes are TRBV28 and TRBJ1-1, with 8 bases aligning to TRBD1. The CDR3 consists of 14 residues. Germline CDR1 and CDR2: MDHEN and SYDVKM. Germline trimming cut 2 bases from V and 5 bases from J; bases unmatched to any gene: 4. CDR3 sequence: CASSLVDRGTEAFF. The CDR3, as DNA: TGTGCCAGCAGTTTAGTCGACAGGGGAACTGAAGCTTTCTTT.

The chain links TRBV27 to TRBJ2-7; TRBD1 or TRBD2 may be the D gene (5 bases each). V was cut by 6 bases and J by 4 bases, with 16 bases left in between. CDR3 length equals 14 residues. Germline V lookup: CDR1 MNHEY, CDR2 SMNVEV (reference sequence). CDR3 protein: CASSLGTGQYEQYF. Written as DNA, the CDR3 is TGTGCCAGCAGCCTCGGGACGGGGCAATACGAGCAGTACTTC.

The rearrangement joins TRBV7-3 to TRBJ2-1, with TRBD2 identical over 14 bases. Trimming cost V 2 bases and J 8 bases; bases outside gene matches: 5. This CDR3 is built from 16 residues. CDR1 SGHTA and CDR2 FQGTGA come from the germline V gene. CDR3 sequence (DNA): TGTGCCAGCAGCTTAGCGGGACTAGCGGGAGTGCATGAGCAGTTCTTC. Translating gives CASSLAGLAGVHEQFF.

The rearrangement uses TRBV5-4 and TRBJ2-1; 12 bases match TRBD2. V shed 3 bases and J 5 bases; nucleotides not matched to a gene: 3. This CDR3 has 15 residues. From germline, CDR1 is SGHNT and CDR2 YYREEE (reference sequence). CDR3 protein: CASSSGLAGNNEQFF. The CDR3 bases are TGTGCCAGCAGCTCCGGACTAGCGGGAAACAATGAGCAGTTCTTC.

This rearrangement joins TRBV18 to TRBJ2-1; 12 positions match TRBD2. J gave up 6 bases and V 1 base, and 4 bases lay outside the gene matches. Germline CDR1 and CDR2: KGHSH and LQKENI. The CDR3 loop spans 16 amino acids. CDR3 in amino acids: CASSPRLAGDANEQFF. As DNA, the CDR3 is TGTGCCAGCTCACCACGACTAGCGGGAGACGCCAATGAGCAGTTCTTC.

The chain carries TRBV7-9 and TRBJ1-1, with no clear D. CDR1 SEHNR and CDR2 FQNEAQ come from the germline V gene (reference sequence). V dropped 5 bases and J dropped 0 bases, with 22 bases sitting between them. The CDR3 is 18 residues long. The CDR3 DNA reads TGTGCCAGCAGCCCGCCCTTGGCGAGTGAAGTCATGAACACTGAAGCTTTCTTT. Amino acids: CASSPPLASEVMNTEAFF.

V is TRBV6-5 and J is TRBJ2-7; D unresolved. The CDR3 has 11 residues. V was trimmed by 7 bases and J by 6 bases, leaving 10 bases between them. Germline loops: CDR1 MNHEY, CDR2 SVGAGI. As DNA, the CDR3 is TGTGCCAGCACCTTTCTACGCGAGCAGTACTTC. This gives the protein CASTFLREQYF.

This clone was counted a single time. The chain uses TRBV7-2 and TRBJ2-3, with a tentative D call TRBD2 (5 bases). This CDR3 is 15 amino acids long. Trimming pared 2 bases from V and 1 base from J, leaving 10 bases between. Germline loops: CDR1 SGHTA, CDR2 FQGNSA. DNA of the CDR3: TGTGCCAGCAGCTTATACCTAGCAGGCACAGATACGCAGTATTTT. This translates into CASSLYLAGTDTQYF.

This clone is medium-sized within its sample. The chain links TRBV7-9 to TRBJ1-2; unclear D gene. Germline CDR1 reads SEHNR; CDR2 reads FQNEAQ (reference sequence). With 5 bases removed from V and 4 bases from J, the gap between germline ends came to 8 bases. This CDR3 contains 12 residues. CDR3 loop: CASSPASYGYTF. CDR3 bases: TGTGCCAGCAGCCCAGCGAGCTATGGCTACACCTTC.

Turning to this clone: Different DNA sequences within this sample yield the same CDR3. The chain has TRBV28 and TRBJ1-1; D is undetermined. V gave up 3 bases and J gave up 0 bases, with 5 bases separating them. Germline assignment: CDR1 MDHEN and CDR2 SYDVKM. The CDR3 length is 13 residues. The CDR3 reads CASSFRVNTEAFF. DNA for the CDR3: TGTGCCAGCAGTTTCCGGGTGAACACTGAAGCTTTCTTT.

J is TRBJ2-7 and V is TRBV5-1; TRBD2 aligns across 10 bases. The germline V gene has CDR1 SGHRS and CDR2 YFSETQ. The CDR3 totals 16 residues. Trimming removed 0 bases from V and 2 bases from J; junction bases left unmatched: 5. This CDR3 reads CASSLVALAGTYEQYF. CDR3 nucleotides: TGCGCCAGCAGCTTGGTAGCACTAGCGGGGACCTACGAGCAGTACTTC.